This T cell receptor (beta chain) was captured by sequencing in a study of T cell responses to AZD1222 COVID-19 vaccine. Germline CDR1 reads ENHRY; CDR2 reads SYGVKD. This CDR3 has 14 amino acids. V shed 9 bases and J 7 bases; nucleotides not matched to a gene: 12. Study-wide points: Spike-specific TCRs gained breadth and depth after people received two AZD1222 doses. No repertoire was sampled before or during the peak T cell response, only after it. Donors in the cohort were predominantly white British and more often female, and clonal diversity was possibly underestimated.

Using immunoSEQ multiplex PCR, the repertoire was profiled, and TCRdb retains in-frame clones only, with some absent. The data contain roughly 150,000 clones, 90% of them singletons. As concerns this clone: Its cognate antigen is unknown.

The chain couples TRBV10-3 to TRBJ2-1; 7 nucleotides line up with TRBD2. This material consisted of peripheral blood, taken on day 0 of AZD1222 vaccination. The source of this sequence is an adult in good health. As DNA, the CDR3 is TGTGCCATTGCTAGGGACGGGGGGAAAAATGAGCAGTTCTTC. Translating gives CAIARDGGKNEQFF.